Sequencing of this TCR beta chain was carried out in a study of blood T cell repertoires in COVID-19. This table comes from immunoSEQ multiplex PCR, and its TCRdb copy is limited to in-frame clones, with some not included. The sample lists over 55,000 clones; around 83% were seen once. This CDR3 region has 18 residues. CDR1 and CDR2 (germline): LGHDT, YNNKEL (reference sequence). J lost 2 bases, V lost 4 bases, and 11 bases had no gene match. This chain links TRBV3-1 (or the pseudogene TRBV3-2) with TRBJ2-1; 10 nucleotides line up with TRBD2. The clonotype comes from a man aged 50-59 years with active COVID-19. Sequencing input: peripheral blood. CDR3 sequence (DNA): TGTGCCAGCAGCCGACGAGCGGGAGGGCCCAGGGCCTACAATGAGCAGTTCTTC. It translates to CASSRRAGGPRAYNEQFF.